This TCR beta chain is drawn from a study of cytomegalovirus exposure and HLA in healthy donors. V lost 1 base and J lost 0; bases outside the gene matches: 8. The germline V gene encodes CDR1 KGHSH and CDR2 LQKENI. The CDR3 covers 18 residues. Only a few counts were recorded for this clone. Antigen unknown. Each donor was nominally healthy when sampled (though unrecorded immune exposures were likely). Regarding the study as a whole: Immune exposure data for these donors was limited to CMV serostatus. Researchers reportedly found TCR beta sequences accurately predicted most subjects' HLA-A and HLA-B alleles. The authors confirmed in vitro that a few CMV-associated chains were specific for CMV antigens.

Researchers ran the PCR with 60 Vbeta and 13 Jbeta primers. Repertoires were generated with immunoSEQ multiplex PCR, while TCRdb's copy carries only in-frame clones and drops some. Among around 40,000 clones listed, approximately 79% were seen once. What was sequenced was PBMCs. This clonotype was obtained from a woman aged 18-30 years in good health and CMV-seropositive. The chain uses TRBV18 and TRBJ2-3, with TRBD2 matching 9 bases. DNA for the CDR3: TGTGCCAGCTCACCACTCCCTAGCGGGGCGTCTAGCACAGATACGCAGTATTTT. Encoded protein: CASSPLPSGASSTDTQYF.